This TCR beta chain was sequenced for a study of CD8+ T cells in alopecia areata. The overall study: Patients given treatment had severity scored by the percentage of scalp area affected.

This clone was seen a few times. Its specificity is unknown. The germline V gene has CDR1 SGHRS and CDR2 YFSETQ. V was clipped by 0 bases and J by 2 bases, with 11 bases between them. There are 15 residues in the CDR3. Study outcomes and limitations: Under tofacitinib, fewer expanded CD8+ clones appeared among the top 100 scalp clones. Patients shared TCRs less clearly than mice did, possibly owing to HLA.

Extracted RNA was reverse transcribed into cDNA, the sequencing template. Produced via immunoSEQ multiplex PCR; TCRdb's table is partial and in-frame only. Of 200,000 to 250,000 clones in the sample, 64% were seen once. Treatment noted: oral pan-JAK inhibitor, 5-10 mg twice daily. The researchers isolated CD4+ and CD8+ T cells from PBMCs by sorting. Source: CD4+ T cells sorted from blood, taken at week 4, from a patient treated with tofacitinib. The V gene is TRBV5-1, the J gene TRBJ2-5, with D perhaps given as TRBD1 or TRBD2 (6 bases each). The sequence was collected from a human donor with alopecia areata. Written as DNA, the CDR3 is TGCGCCAGCAGCTTGGCGGGGGCGATTCAAGAGACCCAGTACTTC. Its translation: CASSLAGAIQETQYF.